The rows below give T cell receptor beta chains drawn from one sample of a study of human T cells and chemical hapten exposure. In TCRdb, the RACE reads were re-called with MiXCR into one record per CDR3 protein. Among under 450,000 distinct CDR3 sequences listed, 4.8% were seen once. The specimen comprised whole blood, sampled in connection with sensitization to the hapten diphenylcyclopropenone (DPC). The source of these receptors is a woman between 50 and 59 years old with alopecia areata. Some clones in this sample may be carry-over from other donors' samples. CDR3s include the opening cysteine and the closing phenylalanine or tryptophan. Each record gives: J gene, D gene, V gene, clone size, CDR3 DNA, CDR3 protein. A D gene is named only where the DNA matches it firmly. Expanded clones get a size class; other rows say once, few or many, or leave the size out.

J: TRBJ1-2; D: NA; V: TRBV3-1; size: few; DNA: TGTGCCAGCAGCCAAGAATCCCCCCACTATGGCTACACCTTC; CDR3: CASSQESPHYGYTF
J: TRBJ2-2; D: TRBD1; V: TRBV28; size: many; DNA: TGTGCCAGTCTGACTATTCTCCGGGACAGGGAAACGAGGGCCGGGGAGCTGTTTTTT; CDR3: CASLTILRDRETRAGELFF
J: TRBJ2-6; D: NA; V: TRBV27; size: many; DNA: TGTGCCAGCAGGGACCTCTCTGGGGCCAACGTCCTGACTTTC; CDR3: CASRDLSGANVLTF
J: TRBJ1-6; D: NA; V: TRBV9; size: NA; DNA: TGTGCCAGCAGCGTAGAAGGAGTCTATAATTCACCCCTCCACTTT; CDR3: CASSVEGVYNSPLHF
J: TRBJ2-6; D: NA; V: TRBV18; size: NA; DNA: TGTGCCAGCTCACCCACGGGACGGAACTCTGGGGCCAACGTCCTGACTTTC; CDR3: CASSPTGRNSGANVLTF
J: TRBJ1-6; D: TRBD1; V: TRBV27; size: many; DNA: TGTGCCAGCAGTCGGACAGGGCACAACTATAATTCACCCCTCCACTTT; CDR3: CASSRTGHNYNSPLHF
J: TRBJ2-4; D: TRBD2; V: TRBV4-3; size: NA; DNA: TGCGCCAGCAGCCAAGATCTCTTGGGTAGCGGGAGGGCCGGGTCCGCCAAAAACATTCAGTACTTC; CDR3: CASSQDLLGSGRAGSAKNIQYF
J: TRBJ2-1; D: TRBD2; V: TRBV14; size: NA; DNA: TGTGCCAGCAGCCAAGTGTGGGCTAGCGGGAAGAATGAGCAGTTCTTC; CDR3: CASSQVWASGKNEQFF
J: TRBJ2-1; D: NA; V: TRBV6-1; size: few; DNA: TGTGCCAGCAGTGTAGACGGATACAATGAGCAGTTCTTC; CDR3: CASSVDGYNEQFF
J: TRBJ2-7; D: TRBD2; V: TRBV6-1; size: many; DNA: TGTGCCAGCAGTGTCAGCGGGGTGTACGAGCAGTACTTC; CDR3: CASSVSGVYEQYF
J: TRBJ2-2; D: NA; V: TRBV12-3/TRBV12-4; size: many; DNA: TGTGCCAGCAGTCGACTGGGGACCGTAAACACCGGGGAGCTGTTTTTT; CDR3: CASSRLGTVNTGELFF
J: TRBJ1-5; D: NA; V: TRBV7-9; size: many; DNA: TGTGCCAGCTCCCCAATGGGGGGGGGCAATCAGCCCCAGCATTTT; CDR3: CASSPMGGGNQPQHF
J: TRBJ2-7; D: NA; V: TRBV6-5; size: many; DNA: TGTGCCAGCAGTTACTCGAATAGGGGAGTCGAGCAGTACTTC; CDR3: CASSYSNRGVEQYF
J: TRBJ2-2; D: TRBD2; V: TRBV6-1; size: NA; DNA: TGTGCCAGCACCTATCGACTAGCGGGGGCCCACTACGGCGGGGAGCTGTTTTTT; CDR3: CASTYRLAGAHYGGELFF
J: TRBJ2-3; D: TRBD1; V: TRBV20-1; size: many; DNA: TGCAGTGCTAGAGAAGGGGGCCCCAGCACAGATACGCAGTATTTT; CDR3: CSAREGGPSTDTQYF
J: TRBJ2-1; D: NA; V: TRBV7-9; size: many; DNA: TGTGCCAGCAGCTTATCGGGAGTGTACAATGAGCAGTTCTTC; CDR3: CASSLSGVYNEQFF
J: TRBJ2-1; D: NA; V: TRBV11-2; size: many; DNA: TGTGCCAGCAGCTTAGATTCAAGAGATGAGCAGTTCTTC; CDR3: CASSLDSRDEQFF
J: TRBJ2-5; D: TRBD2; V: TRBV7-2; size: many; DNA: TGTGCCAGCAGCCCTACTAGCGGGAGAGGGACCCAGTACTTC; CDR3: CASSPTSGRGTQYF
J: TRBJ1-5; D: TRBD1; V: TRBV20-1; size: few; DNA: TGCAGTGCTAGAGAAGGGGGCCTTAACAATCAGCCCCAGCATTTT; CDR3: CSAREGGLNNQPQHF
J: TRBJ2-3; D: NA; V: TRBV7-9; size: many; DNA: TGTGCCAGCAGTACCGAGGGCAGTGCAGATACGCAGTATTTT; CDR3: CASSTEGSADTQYF
J: TRBJ1-2; D: NA; V: TRBV12-3/TRBV12-4; size: many; DNA: TGTGCCAGCAGCATTGGAGGTTTTAACTATGGCTACACCTTC; CDR3: CASSIGGFNYGYTF
J: TRBJ2-3; D: NA; V: TRBV6-5; size: many; DNA: TGTGCCAGCAGTGACAGGCAAACAGATACGCAGTATTTT; CDR3: CASSDRQTDTQYF
J: TRBJ1-1; D: NA; V: TRBV6-1; size: NA; DNA: TGTGCCAGCAGTGGAAGGGACACCTTGGTAGAAGCTTTCTTT; CDR3: CASSGRDTLVEAFF
J: TRBJ1-2; D: NA; V: TRBV10-3; size: few; DNA: TGTGCCATCAGTGAGTCGATGGAGCATTATGGCTACACCTTC; CDR3: CAISESMEHYGYTF
J: TRBJ2-1; D: TRBD2; V: TRBV4-3; size: NA; DNA: TGCGCCAGCAGCCATGGCCTAGCGGGAGGTTATGAGCAGTTCTTC; CDR3: CASSHGLAGGYEQFF
J: TRBJ2-2; D: NA; V: TRBV29-1; size: many; DNA: TGCAGCGTCGCGAGCCTGCTAACCGGGGAGCTGTTTTTT; CDR3: CSVASLLTGELFF
J: TRBJ2-7; D: NA; V: TRBV29-1; size: many; DNA: TGCAGCGCCGGAGAAGGGTGGTATGACGAGCAGTACTTC; CDR3: CSAGEGWYDEQYF
J: TRBJ2-5; D: TRBD1; V: TRBV7-2; size: many; DNA: TGTGCCAGCAGCTTAGAGCAGGGGGCGGAGACCCAGTACTTC; CDR3: CASSLEQGAETQYF
J: TRBJ1-2; D: NA; V: TRBV3-1; size: many; DNA: TGTGCCAGCAGCCAAGATCGGGGTTCCTATGGCTACACCTTC; CDR3: CASSQDRGSYGYTF
J: TRBJ1-1; D: NA; V: TRBV2; size: many; DNA: TGTGCCACCCGACAGGAGACGAACACTGAAGCTTTCTTT; CDR3: CATRQETNTEAFF
J: TRBJ2-1; D: TRBD2; V: TRBV2; size: many; DNA: TGTGCCAGTGGGGATTGGACTAGCGGTAATGAGCAGTTCTTC; CDR3: CASGDWTSGNEQFF
J: TRBJ2-3; D: TRBD2; V: TRBV4-2; size: few; DNA: TGTGCCAGCAGCCAAGAACCATCGAGCGGGAGGTCAGATACGCAGTATTTT; CDR3: CASSQEPSSGRSDTQYF
J: TRBJ2-7; D: TRBD1; V: TRBV11-2; size: many; DNA: TGTGCCAGCAGCTTAGAGGGACAGGGGTACGAGCAGTACTTC; CDR3: CASSLEGQGYEQYF
J: TRBJ2-1; D: NA; V: TRBV7-2; size: NA; DNA: TGTGCCAGCAGCTTCACGGATGAGCAGTTCTTC; CDR3: CASSFTDEQFF
J: TRBJ2-1; D: TRBD1; V: TRBV28; size: NA; DNA: TGTGCCACCCGGGACAGTAGGAAAAATGAGCAGTTCTTC; CDR3: CATRDSRKNEQFF
J: TRBJ2-3; D: NA; V: TRBV4-1; size: NA; DNA: TGCGCCAGCAGCCAGCCTGGGGGGTCAGATACGCAGTATTTT; CDR3: CASSQPGGSDTQYF
J: TRBJ2-5; D: NA; V: TRBV6-5; size: many; DNA: TGTGCCAGCAGTTACTTTGGTGGGGAGACCCAGTACTTC; CDR3: CASSYFGGETQYF
J: TRBJ1-5; D: NA; V: TRBV12-5; size: NA; DNA: TGTGCTAGTGGTCTCCTGGGACACGCCAGGGAGCCCCAGCATTTT; CDR3: CASGLLGHAREPQHF
J: TRBJ1-3; D: TRBD1; V: TRBV29-1; size: NA; DNA: TGCAGCGTCTACAGGGGTCTAGTCTCTGGAAACACCATATATTTT; CDR3: CSVYRGLVSGNTIYF
J: TRBJ2-7; D: NA; V: TRBV6-1; size: many; DNA: TGTGCCAGCAGTGAGTACCCCAGTCCCTACGAGCAGTACTTC; CDR3: CASSEYPSPYEQYF
J: TRBJ2-1; D: NA; V: TRBV7-9; size: NA; DNA: TGTGCCAGCAGCTTAGAGCCTGGCTTTTTGGGCAATGAGCAGTTCTTC; CDR3: CASSLEPGFLGNEQFF
J: TRBJ2-7; D: TRBD1; V: TRBV5-6; size: many; DNA: TGTGCCAGCACCCGAGACAGGGGGGACGAGCAGTACTTC; CDR3: CASTRDRGDEQYF
J: TRBJ1-1; D: NA; V: TRBV28; size: many; DNA: TGTGCCAGCACCCTGATCCTAGGCCCCGCTGAAGCTTTCTTT; CDR3: CASTLILGPAEAFF
J: TRBJ1-5; D: TRBD1; V: TRBV5-5; size: many; DNA: TGTGCCAGAGGAACAGGGGGCAAACAGCCCCAGCATTTT; CDR3: CARGTGGKQPQHF